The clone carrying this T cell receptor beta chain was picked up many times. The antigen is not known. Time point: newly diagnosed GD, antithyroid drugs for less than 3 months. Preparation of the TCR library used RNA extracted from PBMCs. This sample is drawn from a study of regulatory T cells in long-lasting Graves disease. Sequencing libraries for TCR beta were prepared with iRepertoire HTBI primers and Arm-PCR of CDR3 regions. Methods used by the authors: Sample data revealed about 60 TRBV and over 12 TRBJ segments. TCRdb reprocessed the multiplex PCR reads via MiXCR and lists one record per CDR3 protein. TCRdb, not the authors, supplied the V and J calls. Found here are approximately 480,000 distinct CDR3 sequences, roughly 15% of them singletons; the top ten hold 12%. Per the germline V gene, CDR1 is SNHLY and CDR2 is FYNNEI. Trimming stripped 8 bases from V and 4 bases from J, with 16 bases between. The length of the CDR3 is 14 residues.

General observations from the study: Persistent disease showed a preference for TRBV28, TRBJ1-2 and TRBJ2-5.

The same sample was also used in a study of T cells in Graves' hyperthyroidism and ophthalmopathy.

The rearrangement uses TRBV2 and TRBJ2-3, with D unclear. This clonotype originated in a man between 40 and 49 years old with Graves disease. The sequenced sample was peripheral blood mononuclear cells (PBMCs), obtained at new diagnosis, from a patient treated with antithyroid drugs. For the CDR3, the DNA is TGTGCCAGCTTCCACAGTCTCGGAGCAGATACGCAGTATTTT. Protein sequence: CASFHSLGADTQYF.